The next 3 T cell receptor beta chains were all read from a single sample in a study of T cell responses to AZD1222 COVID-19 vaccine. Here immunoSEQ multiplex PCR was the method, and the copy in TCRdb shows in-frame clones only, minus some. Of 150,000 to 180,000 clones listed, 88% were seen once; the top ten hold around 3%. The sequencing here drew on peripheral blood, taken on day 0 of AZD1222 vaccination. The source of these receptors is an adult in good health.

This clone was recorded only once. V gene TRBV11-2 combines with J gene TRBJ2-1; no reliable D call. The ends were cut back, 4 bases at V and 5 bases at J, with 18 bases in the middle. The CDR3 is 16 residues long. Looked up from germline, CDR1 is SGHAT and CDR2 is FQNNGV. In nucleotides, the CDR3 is TGTGCCAGCAGCTCCTCTTTTGGCGGCGTGCACAATGAGCAGTTCTTC. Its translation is CASSSSFGGVHNEQFF.

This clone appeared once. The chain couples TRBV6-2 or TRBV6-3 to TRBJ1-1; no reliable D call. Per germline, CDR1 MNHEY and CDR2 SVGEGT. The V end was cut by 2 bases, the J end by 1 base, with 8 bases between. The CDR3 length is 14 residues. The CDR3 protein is CASSYGRENTEAFF. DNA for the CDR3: TGTGCCAGCAGTTACGGGCGGGAGAACACTGAAGCTTTCTTT.

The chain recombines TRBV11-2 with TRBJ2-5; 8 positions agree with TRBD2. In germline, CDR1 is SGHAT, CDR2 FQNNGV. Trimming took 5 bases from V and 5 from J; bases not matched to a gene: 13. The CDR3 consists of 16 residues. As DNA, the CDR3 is TGTGCCAGCAGCCCTATCCCCCAGTCTAGCGGGGAGACCCAGTACTTC. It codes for CASSPIPQSSGETQYF.